What follows describes a single TCR beta chain. Its antigen remains unidentified. Autoimmune disease history or systemic immunosuppression meant exclusion. The protocol was immunoSEQ multiplex PCR, while the TCRdb copy is restricted to in-frame clones and leaves out a portion. The sample has fewer than 25,000 clones; approximately 84% are singletons. The data belong to a study of OX40 agonist ivuxolimab in advanced cancers. As for the study in general: Averaging 60 years in age, with a range of about 20 to 90, the cohort was 65% to 90% male.

Study conclusions and caveats: Among T cells, CD8+ cells averaged more expanded clones than CD4+ cells.

Germline lookup yields CDR1 SEHNR and CDR2 FQNEAQ (reference sequence). The CDR3 contains 13 residues. Deletions cut 5 bases from V and 1 base from J, with 8 bases between. The TCR sequence derives from an adult with an advanced solid tumor such as melanoma, head and neck, liver or kidney cancer. V usage is TRBV7-9 and J usage is TRBJ1-1; D unresolved. This material consisted of CD4+ or CD8+ T cells sorted from blood, taken in a trial of the OX40 agonist ivuxolimab. CDR3: CASSLLENTEAFF. Written as DNA, the CDR3 is TGTGCCAGCAGCCTCCTGGAGAACACTGAAGCTTTCTTT.